Listed below are T cell receptor beta chains from one sample, sequenced in a study of T cells expressing NK-cell markers. TCRdb re-analyzed the 5' RACE reads; it lists each CDR3 protein once, without DNA. This sample's clone table lists roughly 380,000 distinct CDR3 sequences. Material for sequencing was blood T cells: a sorted CD56 or NKG2C T cell subset, CD4+ or CD8+ T cells, or bulk PBMC T cells (not recorded which). The receptors stem from a man aged 18-75 years in good health. Each CDR3 is given with its conserved first and last residue.

v_gene,j_gene,CDR3aa
TRBV2,TRBJ2-4,CASRVGASGDIQYF
TRBV6-6,TRBJ2-1,CASSYATGTEQFF
TRBV2,TRBJ2-3,CASSPGTRGQSQYF
TRBV7-9,TRBJ1-4,CASRGGIANEKLFF
TRBV7-8,TRBJ1-5,CASSLAPRQPQHF
TRBV30,TRBJ2-1,CAWRKSGGALEQFF
TRBV7-3,TRBJ2-5,CASSDSGFETQYF
TRBV19,TRBJ2-5,CASRTMTGGTQYF
TRBV5-1,TRBJ2-5,CASSWDGTGYIRETQYF
TRBV30,TRBJ2-6,CAWSYVPGANVLTF
TRBV11-2,TRBJ1-2,CASSFGKAVGYTF
TRBV12-3/TRBV12-4,TRBJ2-1,CASSSSWGQGVDEQFF
TRBV20-1,TRBJ1-2,CSARGPGGAKGGYGYTF
TRBV12-3/TRBV12-4,TRBJ1-2,CASRKAGTSYNYGYTF
TRBV6-1,TRBJ2-3,CASSRGGLAGPDTQYF
TRBV5-6,TRBJ2-1,CASSSTGFRLAGMYNEQFF
TRBV3-1,TRBJ1-6,CASSPWGDNSPLHF
TRBV2,TRBJ1-5,CASSQQGRGQPQHF
TRBV3-1,TRBJ2-6,CASSQSRQVPSGANVLTF
TRBV30,TRBJ2-4,CAWSARTGVVIAKNIQYF
TRBV2,TRBJ2-2,CASGKQGTGGELFF
TRBV19,TRBJ2-3,CASAVRRSRTDTQYF